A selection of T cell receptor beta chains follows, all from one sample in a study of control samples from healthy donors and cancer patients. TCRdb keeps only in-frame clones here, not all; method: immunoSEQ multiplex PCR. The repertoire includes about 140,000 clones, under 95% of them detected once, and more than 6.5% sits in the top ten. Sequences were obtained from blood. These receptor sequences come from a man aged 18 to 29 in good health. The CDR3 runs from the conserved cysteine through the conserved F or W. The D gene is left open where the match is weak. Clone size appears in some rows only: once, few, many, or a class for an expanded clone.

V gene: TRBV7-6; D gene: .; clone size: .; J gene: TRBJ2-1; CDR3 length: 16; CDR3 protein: CASSLPRQGELDEQFF; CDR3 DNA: TGTGCCAGCAGCTTACCCAGGCAGGGCGAACTCGATGAGCAGTTCTTC
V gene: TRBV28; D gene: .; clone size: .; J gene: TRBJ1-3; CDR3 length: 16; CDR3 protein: CASSPSYQSSGNTIYF; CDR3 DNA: TGTGCCAGCAGTCCATCTTACCAGAGCTCTGGAAACACCATATATTTT
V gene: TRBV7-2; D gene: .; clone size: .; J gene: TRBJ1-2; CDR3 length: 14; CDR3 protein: CASSLDGSPYGYTF; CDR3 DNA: TGTGCCAGCAGCTTAGATGGGTCCCCGTATGGCTACACCTTC
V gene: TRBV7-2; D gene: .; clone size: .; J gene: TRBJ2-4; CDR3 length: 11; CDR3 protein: CAIIAKNIQYF; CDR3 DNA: TGTGCCATTATAGCCAAAAACATTCAGTACTTC
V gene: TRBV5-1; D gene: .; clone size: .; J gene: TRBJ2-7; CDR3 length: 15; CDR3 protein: CASKALMQGSYEQYF; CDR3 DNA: TGCGCCAGCAAAGCGTTGATGCAGGGATCCTACGAGCAGTACTTC
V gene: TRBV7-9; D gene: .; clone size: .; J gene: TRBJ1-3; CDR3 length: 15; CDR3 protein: CASSQRTGSGNTIYF; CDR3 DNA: TGTGCCAGCAGCCAACGGACCGGCTCTGGAAACACCATATATTTT
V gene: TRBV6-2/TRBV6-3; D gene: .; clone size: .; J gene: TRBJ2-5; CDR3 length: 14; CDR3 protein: CASSYGTGLETQYF; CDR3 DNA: TGTGCCAGCAGTTACGGAACAGGGTTAGAGACCCAGTACTTC
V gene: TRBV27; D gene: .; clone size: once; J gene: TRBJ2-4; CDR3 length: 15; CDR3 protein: CASRDVVSPKNIQYF; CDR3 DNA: TGTGCCAGCAGAGATGTAGTGTCTCCCAAAAACATTCAGTACTTC
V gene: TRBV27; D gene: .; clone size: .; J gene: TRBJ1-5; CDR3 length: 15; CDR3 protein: CASSLHEGSNQPQHF; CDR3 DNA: TGTGCCAGCAGTTTACATGAGGGAAGCAATCAGCCCCAGCATTTT
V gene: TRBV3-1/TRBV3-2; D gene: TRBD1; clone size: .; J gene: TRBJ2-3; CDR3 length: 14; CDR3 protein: CASSQPGGGDTQYF; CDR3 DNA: TGTGCCAGCAGCCAGCCAGGGGGTGGGGATACGCAGTATTTT
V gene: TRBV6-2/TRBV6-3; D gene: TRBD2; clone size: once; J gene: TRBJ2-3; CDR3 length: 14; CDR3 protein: CASSSAGATDTQYF; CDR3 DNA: TGTGCCAGCAGTTCAGCGGGGGCCACAGATACGCAGTATTTT
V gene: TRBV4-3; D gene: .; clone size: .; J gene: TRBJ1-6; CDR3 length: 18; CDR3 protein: CASSQDIPGGSDGSPLHF; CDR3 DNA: TGCGCCAGCAGCCAAGATATCCCCGGCGGGTCCGACGGTTCACCCCTCCACTTT
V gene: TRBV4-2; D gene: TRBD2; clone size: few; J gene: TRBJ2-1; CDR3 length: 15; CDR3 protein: CASRSTSGGFEEQFF; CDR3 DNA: TGTGCCAGCAGATCGACTAGCGGGGGGTTCGAAGAGCAGTTCTTC
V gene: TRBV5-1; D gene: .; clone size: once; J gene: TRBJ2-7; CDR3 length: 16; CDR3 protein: CASSLAVGGSSYEQYF; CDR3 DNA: TGCGCCAGCAGCTTGGCCGTGGGGGGAAGCTCCTACGAGCAGTACTTC
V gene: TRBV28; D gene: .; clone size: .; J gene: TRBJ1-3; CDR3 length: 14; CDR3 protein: CASSLEFSGNTIYF; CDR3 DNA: TGTGCCAGCAGTTTGGAGTTCTCTGGAAACACCATATATTTT
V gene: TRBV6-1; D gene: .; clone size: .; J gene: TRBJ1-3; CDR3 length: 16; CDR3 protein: CASSALGQHSGNTIYF; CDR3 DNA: TGTGCCAGCAGTGCCCTCGGACAGCACTCTGGAAACACCATATATTTT
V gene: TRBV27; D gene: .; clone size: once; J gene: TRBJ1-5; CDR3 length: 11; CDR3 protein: CATGRDQPQHF; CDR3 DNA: TGTGCCACCGGACGAGATCAGCCCCAGCATTTT
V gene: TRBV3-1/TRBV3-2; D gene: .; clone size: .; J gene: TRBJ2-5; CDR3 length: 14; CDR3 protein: CASSQGGVEGLLNF; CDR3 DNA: TGTGCCAGCAGCCAAGGTGGGGTGGAGGGTCTGCTAAACTTC
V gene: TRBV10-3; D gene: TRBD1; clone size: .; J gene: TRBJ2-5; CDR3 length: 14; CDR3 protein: CAISPGQGEETQYF; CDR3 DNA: TGTGCCATCAGCCCGGGACAGGGAGAGGAGACCCAGTACTTC
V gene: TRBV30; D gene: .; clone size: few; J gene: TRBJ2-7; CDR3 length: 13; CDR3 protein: CAWTPRIDYEQYF; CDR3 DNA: TGTGCCTGGACCCCCCGCATCGACTACGAGCAGTACTTC
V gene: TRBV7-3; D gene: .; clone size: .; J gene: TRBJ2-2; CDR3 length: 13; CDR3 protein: CASSSLGTGELFF; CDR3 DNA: TGTGCCAGCAGCTCCTTAGGCACCGGGGAGCTGTTTTTT
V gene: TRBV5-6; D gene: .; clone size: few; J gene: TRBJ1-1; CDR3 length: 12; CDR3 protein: CASSFENTEAFF; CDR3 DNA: TGTGCCAGCAGCTTTGAAAACACTGAAGCTTTCTTT
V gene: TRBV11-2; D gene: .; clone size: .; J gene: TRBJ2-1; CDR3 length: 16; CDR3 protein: CASSLDGGTPYNEQFF; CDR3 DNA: TGTGCCAGCAGCTTAGATGGGGGGACGCCTTACAATGAGCAGTTCTTC
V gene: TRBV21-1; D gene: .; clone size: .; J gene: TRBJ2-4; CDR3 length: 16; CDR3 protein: CASSKVGAATKNIQYF; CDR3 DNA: TGTGCCAGCAGCAAAGTCGGCGCAGCTACCAAAAACATTCAGTACTTC
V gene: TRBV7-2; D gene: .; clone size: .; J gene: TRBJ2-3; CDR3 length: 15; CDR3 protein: CASSLGTASTDTQYF; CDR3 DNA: TGTGCCAGCAGCTTAGGTACAGCTAGCACAGATACGCAGTATTTT
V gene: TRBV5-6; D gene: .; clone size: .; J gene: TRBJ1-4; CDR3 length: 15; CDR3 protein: CASSPVGGANEKLFF; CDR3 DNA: TGTGCCAGCAGCCCGGTGGGGGGGGCTAATGAAAAACTGTTTTTT
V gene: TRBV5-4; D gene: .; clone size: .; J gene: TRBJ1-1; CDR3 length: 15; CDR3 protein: CASSLVASEATEAFF; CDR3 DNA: TGTGCCAGCAGCTTGGTGGCCTCAGAGGCCACTGAAGCTTTCTTT
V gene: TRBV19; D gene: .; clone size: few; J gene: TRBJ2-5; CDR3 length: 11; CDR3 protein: CASRGDETQYF; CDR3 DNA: TGTGCCAGTAGAGGAGATGAGACCCAGTACTTC
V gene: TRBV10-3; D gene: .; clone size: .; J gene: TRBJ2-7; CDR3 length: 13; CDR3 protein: CAISTQGSHEQYF; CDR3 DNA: TGTGCCATCAGCACACAGGGTTCCCACGAGCAGTACTTC
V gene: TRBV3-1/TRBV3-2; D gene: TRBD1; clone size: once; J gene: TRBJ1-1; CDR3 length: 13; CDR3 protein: CASSPGGGTEAFF; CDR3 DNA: TGTGCCAGCAGCCCAGGGGGGGGCACTGAAGCTTTCTTT
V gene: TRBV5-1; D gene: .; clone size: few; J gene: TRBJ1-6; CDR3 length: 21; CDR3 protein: CASSWSPIGGPESSYNSPLHF; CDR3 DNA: TGCGCCAGCAGCTGGTCGCCTATTGGGGGACCCGAGAGCTCCTATAATTCACCCCTCCACTTT
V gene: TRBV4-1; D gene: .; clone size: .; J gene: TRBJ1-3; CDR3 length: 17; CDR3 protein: CASSQERGSTSGNTIYF; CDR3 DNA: TGCGCCAGCAGCCAAGAAAGGGGGAGTACCTCTGGAAACACCATATATTTT
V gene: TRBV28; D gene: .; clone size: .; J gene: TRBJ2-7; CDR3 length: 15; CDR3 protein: CASTPPRGVSYEQYF; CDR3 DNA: TGTGCCAGCACCCCCCCTCGAGGGGTCTCCTACGAGCAGTACTTC
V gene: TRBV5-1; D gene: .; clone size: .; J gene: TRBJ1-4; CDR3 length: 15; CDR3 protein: CASSLRGQTNEKLFF; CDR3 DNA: TGCGCCAGCAGCTTACGAGGACAGACTAATGAAAAACTGTTTTTT
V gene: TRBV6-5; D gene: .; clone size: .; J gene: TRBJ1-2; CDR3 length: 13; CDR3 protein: CATSRGPWDGYTF; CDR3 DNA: TGTGCCACCTCCAGGGGCCCCTGGGATGGCTACACCTTC
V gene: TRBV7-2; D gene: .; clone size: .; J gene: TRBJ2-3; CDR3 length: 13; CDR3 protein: CASSLVRLDTQYF; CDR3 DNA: TGTGCCAGCAGCTTGGTTCGGTTAGATACGCAGTATTTT
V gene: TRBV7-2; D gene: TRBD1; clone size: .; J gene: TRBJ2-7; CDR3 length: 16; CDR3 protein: CASSLAASTGAHEQYF; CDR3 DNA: TGTGCCAGCAGCTTAGCGGCCTCGACAGGGGCCCACGAGCAGTACTTC
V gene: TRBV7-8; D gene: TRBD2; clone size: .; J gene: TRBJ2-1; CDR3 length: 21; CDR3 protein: CASSRGWLGLAGAGSYNEQFF; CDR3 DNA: TGTGCCAGCAGCCGAGGGTGGTTGGGACTAGCGGGGGCGGGCTCCTACAATGAGCAGTTCTTC
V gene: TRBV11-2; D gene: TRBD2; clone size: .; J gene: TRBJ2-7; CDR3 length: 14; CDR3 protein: CASSLGLAGYEQYF; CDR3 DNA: TGTGCCAGCAGCTTAGGACTAGCGGGCTACGAGCAGTACTTC
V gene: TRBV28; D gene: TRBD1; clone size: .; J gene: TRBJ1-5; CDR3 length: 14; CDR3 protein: CASSPQTGIQPQHF; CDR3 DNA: TGTGCCAGCAGTCCCCAGACAGGGATTCAGCCCCAGCATTTT
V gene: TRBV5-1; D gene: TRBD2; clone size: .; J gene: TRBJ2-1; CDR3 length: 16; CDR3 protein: CASSPALAGVYNEQFF; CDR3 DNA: TGCGCCAGCAGCCCGGCACTAGCGGGGGTCTACAATGAGCAGTTCTTC
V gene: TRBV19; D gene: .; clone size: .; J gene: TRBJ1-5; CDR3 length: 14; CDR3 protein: CASSIGGGGQPQHF; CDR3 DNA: TGTGCCAGTAGTATAGGTGGGGGTGGCCAGCCCCAGCATTTT
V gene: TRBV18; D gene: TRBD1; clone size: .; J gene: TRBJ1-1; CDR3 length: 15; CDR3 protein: CASSPRGQENTEAFF; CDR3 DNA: TGTGCCAGCTCACCCCGGGGACAGGAGAACACTGAAGCTTTCTTT
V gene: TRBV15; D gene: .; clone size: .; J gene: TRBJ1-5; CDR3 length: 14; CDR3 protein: CATSSEGGSQPQHF; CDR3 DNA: TGTGCCACCAGCAGCGAAGGGGGGAGTCAGCCCCAGCATTTT